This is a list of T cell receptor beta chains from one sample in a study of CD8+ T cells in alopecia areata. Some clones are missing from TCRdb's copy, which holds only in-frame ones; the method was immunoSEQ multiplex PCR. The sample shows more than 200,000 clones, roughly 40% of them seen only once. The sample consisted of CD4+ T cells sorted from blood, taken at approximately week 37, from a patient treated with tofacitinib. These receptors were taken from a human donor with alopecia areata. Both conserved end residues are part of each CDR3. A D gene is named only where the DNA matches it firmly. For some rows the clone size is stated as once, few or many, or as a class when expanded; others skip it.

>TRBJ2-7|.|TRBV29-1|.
TGCAGCGTTGCTGGACGGGGTGCCTACGAGCAGTACTTC
CSVAGRGAYEQYF
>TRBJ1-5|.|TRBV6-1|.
TGTGCCAGCAAAGAAATCAATCAGCCCCAGCATTTT
CASKEINQPQHF
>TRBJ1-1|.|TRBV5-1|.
TGCGCCAGCAGCCGGGACGGGAACACTGAAGCTTTCTTT
CASSRDGNTEAFF
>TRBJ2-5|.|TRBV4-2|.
TGTGCCAGCAGCCAAGGGGGTAGCGGAGGAGGAGAGACCCAGTACTTC
CASSQGGSGGGETQYF
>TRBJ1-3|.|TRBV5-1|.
TGCGCCAGCAGCTTGGGGAGCTCTGGAAACACCATATATTTT
CASSLGSSGNTIYF
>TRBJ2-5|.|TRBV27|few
TGTGCCAGCAGTAAACCTCAGGAGACCCAGTACTTC
CASSKPQETQYF
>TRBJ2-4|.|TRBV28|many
TGTGCCAGCAGTTTAAGTAGGCGCAAAAACATTCAGTACTTC
CASSLSRRKNIQYF
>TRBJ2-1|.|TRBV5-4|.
TGTGCCAGCAGCGGGGCGGGACACGGAGGCAATGAGCAGTTCTTC
CASSGAGHGGNEQFF
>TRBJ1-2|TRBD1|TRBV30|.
TGTGCCTGGAGGGACACTCCGGGACAGGGTTCTTCTCTTTATGGCTACACCTTC
CAWRDTPGQGSSLYGYTF
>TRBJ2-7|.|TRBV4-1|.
TGCGCCAGCAGCCAAGAGAGCGACGCACGGTACGAGCAGTACTTC
CASSQESDARYEQYF
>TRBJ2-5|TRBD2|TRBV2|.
TGTGCCAGCAAGCGGGAGGGCCACCAGACCCAGTACTTC
CASKREGHQTQYF
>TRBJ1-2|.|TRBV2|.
TGTGCCAGCAGTGAAAACACAGCAGCTGGCTACACCTTC
CASSENTAAGYTF
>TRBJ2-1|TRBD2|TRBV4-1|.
TGCGCCAGCAGCGGACTAGCGCCCTACAATGAGCAGTTCTTC
CASSGLAPYNEQFF
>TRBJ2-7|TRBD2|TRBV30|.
TGTGCCTGGAGTGTACATCGGTGGGAGGGGCCCCTCTCAGAGCAGTACTTC
CAWSVHRWEGPLSEQYF
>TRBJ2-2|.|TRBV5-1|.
TGCGCCAGCAGCTTGGTACATAACACCGGGGAGCTGTTTTTT
CASSLVHNTGELFF
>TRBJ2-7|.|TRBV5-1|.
TGCGCCAGCAGCCCCAGGGGATTCTACGAGCAGTACTTC
CASSPRGFYEQYF
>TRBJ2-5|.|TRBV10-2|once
TGCGCCAGCAGTGAGCAGCAAGAGACCCAGTACTTC
CASSEQQETQYF